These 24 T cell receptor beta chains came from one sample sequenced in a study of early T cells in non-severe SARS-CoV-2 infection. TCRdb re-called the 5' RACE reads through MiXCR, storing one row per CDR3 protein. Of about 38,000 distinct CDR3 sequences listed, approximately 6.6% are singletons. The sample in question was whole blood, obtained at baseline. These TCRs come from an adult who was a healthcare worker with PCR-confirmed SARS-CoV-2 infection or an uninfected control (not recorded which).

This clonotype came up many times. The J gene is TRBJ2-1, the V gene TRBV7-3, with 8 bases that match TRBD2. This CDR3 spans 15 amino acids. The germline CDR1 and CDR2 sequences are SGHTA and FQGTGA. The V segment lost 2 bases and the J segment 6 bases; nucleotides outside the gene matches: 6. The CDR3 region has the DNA TGTGCCAGCAGCTTATCCGGGACTAGAATCAATGAGCAGTTCTTC. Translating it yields CASSLSGTRINEQFF.

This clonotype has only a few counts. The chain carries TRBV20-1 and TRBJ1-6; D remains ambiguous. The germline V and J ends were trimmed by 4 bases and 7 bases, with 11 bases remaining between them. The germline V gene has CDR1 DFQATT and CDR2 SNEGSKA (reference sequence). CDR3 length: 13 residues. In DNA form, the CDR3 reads TGCAGTGCTACCACGTCCCGGAATTCACCCCTCCACTTT. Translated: CSATTSRNSPLHF.

CDR3 nucleotides: TGCAGTGCTACCAAAACCGGACAGGCCCTTTGGGAGACCCAGTACTTC. Translating gives CSATKTGQALWETQYF. The rearrangement uses TRBV20-1 and TRBJ2-5, with 7 positions matching TRBD1. CDR3 length: 16 amino acids. With V trimmed by 4 bases and J by 5 bases, 16 bases remained unmatched. Germline CDR1 is DFQATT and CDR2 is SNEGSKA (reference sequence).

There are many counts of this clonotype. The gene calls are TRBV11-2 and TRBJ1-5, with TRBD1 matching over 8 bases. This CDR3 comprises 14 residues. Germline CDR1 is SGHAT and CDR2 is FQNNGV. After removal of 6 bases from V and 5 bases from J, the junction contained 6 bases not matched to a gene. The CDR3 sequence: CASSSGTGYQPQHF. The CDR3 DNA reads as TGTGCCAGCAGTTCCGGGACAGGTTATCAGCCCCAGCATTTT.

CDR3 bases: TGTGCCAGCACCCCTCTGAGAGCTGGAAACACCATATATTTT. This codes for CASTPLRAGNTIYF. The J gene is TRBJ1-3, the V gene TRBV7-9; D gene unclear. Trimming pared 7 bases from V and 2 bases from J, leaving 12 bases between. CDR3 length equals 14 residues. CDR1 is SEHNR and CDR2 is FQNEAQ in the germline V gene (reference sequence).

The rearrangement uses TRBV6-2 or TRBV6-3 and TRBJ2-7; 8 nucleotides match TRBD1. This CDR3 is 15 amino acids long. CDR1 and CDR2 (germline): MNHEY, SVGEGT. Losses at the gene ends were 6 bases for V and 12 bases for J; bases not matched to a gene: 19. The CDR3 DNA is TGTGCCAGCAGCGCCACCGGGACAGGAAGCATGTTGTTGTACTTC. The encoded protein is CASSATGTGSMLLYF.

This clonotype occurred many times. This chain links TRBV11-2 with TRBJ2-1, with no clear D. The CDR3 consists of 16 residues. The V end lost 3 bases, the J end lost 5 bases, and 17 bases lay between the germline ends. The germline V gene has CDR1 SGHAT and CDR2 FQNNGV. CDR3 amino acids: CASSFLVPLRNNEQFF. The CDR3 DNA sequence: TGTGCCAGCAGCTTCCTAGTCCCACTACGTAACAATGAGCAGTTCTTC.

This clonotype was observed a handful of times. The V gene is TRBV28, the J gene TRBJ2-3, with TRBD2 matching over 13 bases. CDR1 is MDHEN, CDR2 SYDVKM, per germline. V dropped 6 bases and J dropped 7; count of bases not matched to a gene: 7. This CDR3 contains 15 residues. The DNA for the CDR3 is TGTGCCAGCAGCCCACTAGCGGGAGGGCTAAATACGCAGTATTTT. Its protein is CASSPLAGGLNTQYF.

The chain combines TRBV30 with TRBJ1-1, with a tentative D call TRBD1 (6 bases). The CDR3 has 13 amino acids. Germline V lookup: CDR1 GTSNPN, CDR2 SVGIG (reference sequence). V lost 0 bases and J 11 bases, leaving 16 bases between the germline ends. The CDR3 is CAWSVQEGQRAFF. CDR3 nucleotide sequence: TGTGCCTGGAGTGTACAGGAGGGACAACGGGCTTTCTTT.

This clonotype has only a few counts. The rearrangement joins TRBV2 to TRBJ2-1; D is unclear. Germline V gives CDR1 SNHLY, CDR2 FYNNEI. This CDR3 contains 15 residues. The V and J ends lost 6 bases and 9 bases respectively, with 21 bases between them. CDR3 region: CASRPGSKRSGEQFF. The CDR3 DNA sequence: TGTGCCAGCAGGCCCGGTTCCAAACGGTCGGGTGAGCAGTTCTTC.

The CDR3 nucleotides are TGTGCCAGCAGCGACAGGGGATGGTACGGCTACACCTTC. Translating gives CASSDRGWYGYTF. The chain uses TRBV12-3 or TRBV12-4 and TRBJ1-2; TRBD1 agrees at 8 bases. This CDR3 is built from 13 residues. V was clipped by 6 bases and J by 8 bases; unmatched bases: 8.

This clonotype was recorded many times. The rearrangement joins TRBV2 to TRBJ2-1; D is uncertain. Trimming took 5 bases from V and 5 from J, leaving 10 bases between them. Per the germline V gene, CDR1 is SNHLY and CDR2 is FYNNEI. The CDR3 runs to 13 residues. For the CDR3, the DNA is TGTGCCAGCAGTTTAGGTAGTAACAATGAGCAGTTCTTC. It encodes CASSLGSNNEQFF. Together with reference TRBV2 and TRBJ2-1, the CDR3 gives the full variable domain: EPEVTQTPSHQVTQMGQEVILRCVPISNHLYFYWYRQILGQKVEFLVSFYNNEISEKSEIFDDQFSVERPDGSNFTLKIRSTKLEDSAMYFCASSLGSNNEQFFGPGTRLTVL.

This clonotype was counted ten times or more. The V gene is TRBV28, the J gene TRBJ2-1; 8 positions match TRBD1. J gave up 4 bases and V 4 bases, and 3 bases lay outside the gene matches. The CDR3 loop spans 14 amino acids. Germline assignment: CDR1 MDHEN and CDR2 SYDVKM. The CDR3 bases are TGTGCCAGCAGTTCCCGGGACAGGTACAATGAGCAGTTCTTC. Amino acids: CASSSRDRYNEQFF. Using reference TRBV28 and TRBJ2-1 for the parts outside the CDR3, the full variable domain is DVKVTQSSRYLVKRTGEKVFLECVQDMDHENMFWYRQDPGLGLRLIYFSYDVKMKEKGDIPEGYSVSREKKERFSLILESASTNQTSMYLCASSSRDRYNEQFFGPGTRLTVL.

In DNA form, the CDR3 reads TGTGCCAAAAGGACAGACCAGAACACTGAAGCTTTCTTT. Translation gives CAKRTDQNTEAFF. The chain couples TRBV2 to TRBJ1-1; perhaps TRBD1 as D (6 bases). The CDR3 runs to 13 residues. The germline gives CDR1 SNHLY, CDR2 FYNNEI. Trimming removed 10 bases from V and 1 base from J, with 13 bases in between.

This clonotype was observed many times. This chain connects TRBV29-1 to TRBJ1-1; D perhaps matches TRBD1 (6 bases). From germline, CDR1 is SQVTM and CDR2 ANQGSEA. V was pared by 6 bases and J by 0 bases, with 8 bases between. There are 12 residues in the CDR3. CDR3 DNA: TGCAGCGTAGGACAGATGAACACTGAAGCTTTCTTT. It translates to CSVGQMNTEAFF.

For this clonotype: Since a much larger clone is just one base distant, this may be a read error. The CDR3 loop reads CASSLNRGYAQYF. The CDR3 bases are TGTGCCAGCAGTTTAAACAGGGGATACGCGCAGTACTTC. The V call is TRBV28, the J call TRBJ2-7, with 7 bases lining up with TRBD1. The CDR3 extends over 13 amino acids. Germline V lookup: CDR1 MDHEN, CDR2 SYDVKM.

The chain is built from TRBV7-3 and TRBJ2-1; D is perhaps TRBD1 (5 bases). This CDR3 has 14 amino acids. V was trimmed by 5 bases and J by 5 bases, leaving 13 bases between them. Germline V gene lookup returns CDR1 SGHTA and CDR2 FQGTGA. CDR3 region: CASSVRWGDNEQFF. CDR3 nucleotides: TGTGCCAGCAGCGTGAGGTGGGGCGACAATGAGCAGTTCTTC.

In DNA form, the CDR3 reads TGTGCCAGCAGTGAAGGGGGCCAAGAGACCCAGTACTTC. It specifies CASSEGGQETQYF. The chain uses TRBV6-1 and TRBJ2-5; D is unclear. CDR1 MNHNS and CDR2 SASEGT come from the germline V gene. Deletions cut 1 base from V and 1 base from J, with 4 bases between. CDR3 length equals 13 residues.

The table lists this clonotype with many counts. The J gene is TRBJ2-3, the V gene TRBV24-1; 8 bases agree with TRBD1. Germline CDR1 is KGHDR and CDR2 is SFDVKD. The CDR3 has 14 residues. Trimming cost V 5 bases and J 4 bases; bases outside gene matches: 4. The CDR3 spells CATSATGAADTQYF. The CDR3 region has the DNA TGTGCCACCAGTGCGACAGGGGCGGCAGATACGCAGTATTTT.

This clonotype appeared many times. DNA for the CDR3: TGTGCCAGCACCCCGGACGGTTATAGCAATCAGCCCCAGCATTTT. Protein product: CASTPDGYSNQPQHF. The chain is built from TRBV9 and TRBJ1-5; unclear D gene. Trimming removed 6 bases at V and 0 bases at J, with 13 bases between. This CDR3 has 15 residues. Germline CDR1 and CDR2: SGDLS and YYNGEE.

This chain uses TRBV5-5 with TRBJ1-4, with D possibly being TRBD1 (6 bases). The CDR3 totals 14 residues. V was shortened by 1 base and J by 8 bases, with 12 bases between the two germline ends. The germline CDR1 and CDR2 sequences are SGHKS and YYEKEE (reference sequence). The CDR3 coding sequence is TGTGCCAGCAGCTTGCCAGGGGCCGGCGAAAAACTGTTTTTT. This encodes CASSLPGAGEKLFF.

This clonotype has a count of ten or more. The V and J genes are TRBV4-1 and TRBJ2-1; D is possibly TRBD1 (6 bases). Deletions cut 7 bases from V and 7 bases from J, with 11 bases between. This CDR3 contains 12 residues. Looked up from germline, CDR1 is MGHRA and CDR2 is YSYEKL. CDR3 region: CASKGDPNEQFF. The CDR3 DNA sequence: TGCGCCAGCAAGGGGGACCCGAATGAGCAGTTCTTC.

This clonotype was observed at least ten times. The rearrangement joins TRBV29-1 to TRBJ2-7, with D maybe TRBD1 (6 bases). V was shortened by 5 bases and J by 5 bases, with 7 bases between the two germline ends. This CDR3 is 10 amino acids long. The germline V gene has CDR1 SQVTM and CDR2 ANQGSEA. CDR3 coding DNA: TGCAGCGTTTGGGACAACGAGCAGTACTTC. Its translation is CSVWDNEQYF.

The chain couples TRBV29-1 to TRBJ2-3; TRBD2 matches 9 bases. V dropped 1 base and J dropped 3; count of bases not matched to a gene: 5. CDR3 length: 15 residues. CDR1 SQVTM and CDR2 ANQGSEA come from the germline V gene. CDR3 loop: CSVEGPSGVTDTQYF. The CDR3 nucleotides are TGCAGCGTTGAAGGTCCTAGCGGGGTTACAGATACGCAGTATTTT.